The T cell receptor beta chain described here comes from a study of cytomegalovirus exposure and HLA in healthy donors. PCR amplification relied on 60 Vbeta primers (plus 13 Jbeta primers). This table comes from immunoSEQ multiplex PCR, and its TCRdb copy is limited to in-frame clones, with some not included. The sample table includes roughly 150,000 clones. The CDR3 runs 14 residues. Trimming removed 1 base from V and 8 bases from J; junction bases left unmatched: 6. Germline V gene data show CDR1 as SEHNR and CDR2 as FQNEAQ (reference sequence). Sequenced: PBMCs. The chain recombines TRBV7-9 with TRBJ1-2; TRBD1 aligns across 8 bases. The origin of this receptor is a woman in her forties or fifties in good health and CMV-seronegative. In nucleotides, the CDR3 is TGTGCCAGCAGCTTAGGTGACAGGGGCAGCGGCTACACCTTC. Translated, it gives CASSLGDRGSGYTF.